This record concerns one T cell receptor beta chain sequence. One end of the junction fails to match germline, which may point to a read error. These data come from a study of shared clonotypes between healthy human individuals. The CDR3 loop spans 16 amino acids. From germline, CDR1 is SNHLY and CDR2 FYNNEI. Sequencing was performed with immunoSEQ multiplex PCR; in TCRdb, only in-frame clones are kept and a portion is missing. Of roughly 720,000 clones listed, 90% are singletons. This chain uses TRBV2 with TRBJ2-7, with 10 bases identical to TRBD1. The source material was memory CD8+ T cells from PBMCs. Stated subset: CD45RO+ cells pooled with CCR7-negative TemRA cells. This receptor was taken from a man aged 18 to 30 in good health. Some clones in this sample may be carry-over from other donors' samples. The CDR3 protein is CASREADRGPSYEQYF. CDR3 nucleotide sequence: TGTGCCAGCAGGGAAGCTGACAGGGGGCCCTCCTACGAGCAGTACTTC. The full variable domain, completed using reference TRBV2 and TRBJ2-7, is EPEVTQTPSHQVTQMGQEVILRCVPISNHLYFYWYRQILGQKVEFLVSFYNNEISEKSEIFDDQFSVERPDGSNFTLKIRSTKLEDSAMYFCASREADRGPSYEQYFGPGTRLTVT.